This entry lists 13 T cell receptor beta chains sequenced from one sample in a study of cytomegalovirus exposure and HLA in healthy donors. The primer mix had 60 Vbeta and 13 Jbeta primers. This table comes from immunoSEQ multiplex PCR, and its TCRdb copy is limited to in-frame clones, with some not included. The sample records roughly 120,000 clones, less than 70% being singletons. Sequencing was performed on PBMCs. These receptors were obtained from a woman in her 70s in good health and CMV-seropositive.

The chain employs TRBV7-9 and TRBJ2-7, with D possibly matching TRBD2 (5 bases). CDR3 length equals 12 residues. The V end was cut by 5 bases, the J end by 6 bases, with 11 bases between. The germline V gene encodes CDR1 SEHNR and CDR2 FQNEAQ (reference sequence). The CDR3 loop is CASSREVAEQYF. The CDR3 DNA reads as TGTGCCAGCAGCCGGGAAGTAGCCGAGCAGTACTTC.

This clone was detected a few times. The chain combines TRBV6-5 with TRBJ1-6; 7 bases are shared with TRBD1. The V and J ends lost 4 bases and 6 bases, in that order; junction bases with no gene match: 6. The CDR3 spans 15 residues. Germline V gives CDR1 MNHEY, CDR2 SVGAGI. The CDR3 DNA follows: TGTGCCAGCAGTTCGACAGGGAAGGCTAATTCACCCCTCCACTTT. As protein: CASSSTGKANSPLHF.

This clone was seen only once. The V call is TRBV5-8, the J call TRBJ1-5; D uncertain. Trimming cost V 2 bases and J 7 bases, with 7 bases left between them. This CDR3 region has 12 residues. Germline V CDR1 and CDR2: SGHTS, YDEGEE. The CDR3 DNA follows: TGTGCCAGCAGCTTTAGGAGGCAGCCCCAGCATTTT. Translating it yields CASSFRRQPQHF.

The V and J genes are TRBV5-1 and TRBJ1-6, with D unresolved. Germline V gene sequence: CDR1 SGHRS, CDR2 YFSETQ. The V gene lost 3 bases and the J gene lost 7 bases, with 17 bases spanning the gap. The CDR3 has 16 residues. CDR3 in amino acids: CASSSSNVALNSPLHF. CDR3 nucleotides: TGCGCCAGCAGCTCTTCGAACGTAGCCCTAAATTCACCCCTCCACTTT.

The chain couples TRBV6-5 to TRBJ2-7; a weak D match, TRBD2 (6 bases). Germline V lookup: CDR1 MNHEY, CDR2 SVGAGI. The CDR3 is made up of 16 amino acids. V was trimmed by 2 bases and J by 3 bases, leaving 17 bases between them. CDR3 coding DNA: TGTGCCAGCAGTTACGTCGGGACTGGTCCTATCTACGAGCAGTACTTC. It specifies CASSYVGTGPIYEQYF.

V usage is TRBV6-6 and J usage is TRBJ1-1; D call uncertain. The CDR3 has 16 amino acids. V gave up 8 bases and J gave up 0 bases, with 19 bases separating them. Germline V gene sequence: CDR1 MNHNY, CDR2 SVGAGI (reference sequence). The CDR3 DNA sequence: TGTGCCAGCCTAGGAAATCAGAGATACATGAACACTGAAGCTTTCTTT. It yields the protein CASLGNQRYMNTEAFF.

The CDR3 region is CASSRRGQGEWEQYF. CDR3 bases: TGTGCCAGCTCCCGTCGTGGACAGGGGGAGTGGGAGCAGTACTTC. The rearrangement links TRBV6-6 to TRBJ2-7, with 10 bases matching TRBD1. This CDR3 is 15 amino acids long. V lost 8 bases to trimming and J lost 7 bases; unmatched junction nucleotides: 14. Germline values: CDR1 MNHNY, CDR2 SVGAGI (reference sequence).

The J gene is TRBJ1-2, the V gene TRBV6-5; D not certain. With 8 bases removed from V and 5 bases from J, the gap between germline ends came to 18 bases. The CDR3 runs to 14 residues. Germline lookup yields CDR1 MNHEY and CDR2 SVGAGI. The CDR3 region has the DNA TGTGCCAGCTTAACAACGGCAGGCGGGTATGGCTACACCTTC. It yields the protein CASLTTAGGYGYTF.

This chain uses TRBV10-3 with TRBJ1-5; maybe TRBD1 (6 bases). V was cut by 3 bases and J by 0 bases, with 9 bases left in between. From germline, CDR1 is ENHRY and CDR2 SYGVKD. CDR3 size: 15 residues. The CDR3 spells CAISDGGASNQPQHF. The CDR3 nucleotides read TGTGCCATCAGTGATGGGGGGGCTAGCAATCAGCCCCAGCATTTT.

The chain recombines TRBV27 with TRBJ1-6; 7 positions match TRBD1. Losses at the gene ends were 10 bases for V and 9 bases for J; bases not matched to a gene: 9. Germline loops: CDR1 MNHEY, CDR2 SMNVEV (reference sequence). This CDR3 contains 13 residues. DNA for the CDR3: TGTGCCATCTCGAGGGGGCCCGGTTCACCCCTCCACTTT. This gives the protein CAISRGPGSPLHF.

This clone was counted a few times. The rearrangement links TRBV6-6 to TRBJ2-2; possible D gene TRBD2, 5 bases. With 6 bases removed from V and 4 bases from J, the gap between germline ends came to 12 bases. In germline, CDR1 is MNHNY, CDR2 SVGAGI (reference sequence). The CDR3 spans 14 residues. The CDR3 DNA sequence: TGTGCCAGCAGCCAGGCTAGCCGCACCGGGGAGCTGTTTTTT. The encoded protein is CASSQASRTGELFF.

The V and J genes are TRBV6-5 and TRBJ1-5, with D perhaps TRBD1 (5 bases). V lost 2 bases and J 0 bases, leaving 8 bases between the germline ends. Germline CDR1 reads MNHEY; CDR2 reads SVGAGI. The CDR3 totals 15 residues. CDR3 region: CASSYDSYSNQPQHF. CDR3 sequence (DNA): TGTGCCAGCAGTTACGACAGTTATAGCAATCAGCCCCAGCATTTT.

This clone came up once. This chain links TRBV30 with TRBJ2-5; D not resolved. CDR3 length: 12 amino acids. The V end lost 2 bases, the J end lost 3 bases, and 7 bases lay between the germline ends. From germline, CDR1 is GTSNPN and CDR2 SVGIG (reference sequence). CDR3 DNA sequence: TGTGCCTGGAGTTCCCCGGAAGAGACCCAGTACTTC. Translated, it gives CAWSSPEETQYF.